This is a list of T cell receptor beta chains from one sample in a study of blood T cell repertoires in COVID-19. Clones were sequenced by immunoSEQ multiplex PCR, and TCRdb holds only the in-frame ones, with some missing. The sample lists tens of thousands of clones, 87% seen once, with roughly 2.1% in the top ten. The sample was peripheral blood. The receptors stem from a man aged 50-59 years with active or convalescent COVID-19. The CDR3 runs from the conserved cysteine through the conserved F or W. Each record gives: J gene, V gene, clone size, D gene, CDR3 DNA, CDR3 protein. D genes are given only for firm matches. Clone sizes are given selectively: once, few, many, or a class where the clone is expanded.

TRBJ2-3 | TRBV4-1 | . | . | TGCGCCAGCAGCCAAGACCCCCAGACAGATACGCAGTATTTT | CASSQDPQTDTQYF
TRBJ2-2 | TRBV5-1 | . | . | TGCGCCAGCAGCTTGGGGCCTCCAGGACAGTACACCGGGGAGCTGTTTTTT | CASSLGPPGQYTGELFF
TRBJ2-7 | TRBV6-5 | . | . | TGTGCCAGCAATTTCAGGGCTACCTACGAGCAGTACTTC | CASNFRATYEQYF
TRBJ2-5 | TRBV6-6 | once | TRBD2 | TGTGCCAGCAGTTACTCGACACTAGCGGGAGAGACCCAGTACTTC | CASSYSTLAGETQYF
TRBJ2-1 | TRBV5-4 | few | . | TGTGCCAGCAGCTTGCCCCTTGATTGGGGCCCCTCCTACAATGAGCAGTTCTTC | CASSLPLDWGPSYNEQFF
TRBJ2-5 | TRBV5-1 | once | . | TGCGCCAGCAGCCTCCTGGGTGAGGTGTCGAACGACCACTTC | CASSLLGEVSNDHF
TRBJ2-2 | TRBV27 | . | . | TGTGCCAGCAGTTTAAGGGGGGGACTTTCGAACACCGGGGAGCTGTTTTTT | CASSLRGGLSNTGELFF
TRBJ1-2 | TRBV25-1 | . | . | TGTGCCAGCAGTCGGGACATAAACTATGGCTACACCTTC | CASSRDINYGYTF
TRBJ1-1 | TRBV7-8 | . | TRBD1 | TGTGCCAGCAGATTAAATACAGGGACAGGGGGCATCGCTGAAGCTTTCTTT | CASRLNTGTGGIAEAFF
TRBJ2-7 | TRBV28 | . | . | TGTGCCAGCAGTTTTCTCCCAGGGGACGAGCAGTACTTC | CASSFLPGDEQYF
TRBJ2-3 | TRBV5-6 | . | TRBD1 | TGTGCCAGCAGCTGGGCAGACAGGGCCTACACAGATACGCAGTATTTT | CASSWADRAYTDTQYF
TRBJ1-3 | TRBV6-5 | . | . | TGTGCCAGCAGTTTATACTCTGGAAACACCATATATTTT | CASSLYSGNTIYF
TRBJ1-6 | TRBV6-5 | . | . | TGTGCCAGCAGGCTCCTTGAGAGGTGGGATTCACCCCTCCACTTT | CASRLLERWDSPLHF
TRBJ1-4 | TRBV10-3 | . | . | TGTGCCATCAGTGAGTACGACTCAGGGGAGGAAAAACTGTTTTTT | CAISEYDSGEEKLFF
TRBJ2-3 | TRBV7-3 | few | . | TGTGCCAGCAGCTCCCAGGCCAGCACAGATACGCAGTATTTT | CASSSQASTDTQYF
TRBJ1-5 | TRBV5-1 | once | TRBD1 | TGCGCCAGCAGCTTGAGTCCCTTTGGACAGGCTAGCAGCAATCAGCCCCAGCATTTT | CASSLSPFGQASSNQPQHF
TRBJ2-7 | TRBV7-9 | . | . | TGTGCCAGCAGCTTTGGCGGACTTGACTCCTACGAGCAGTACTTC | CASSFGGLDSYEQYF
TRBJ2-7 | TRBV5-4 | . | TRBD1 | TGTGCCAGCAGCTTGGGGGCAGGGACAGCTACTAACGAGCAGTACTTC | CASSLGAGTATNEQYF
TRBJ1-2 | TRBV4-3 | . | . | TGCGCCAGCAGCCAAGGCAGCCAGGGATTTAACTATGGCTACACCTTC | CASSQGSQGFNYGYTF
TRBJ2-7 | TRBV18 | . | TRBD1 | TGTGCCAGCTCTCGGACAGGGGGCGATTTCCACGAGCAGTACTTC | CASSRTGGDFHEQYF
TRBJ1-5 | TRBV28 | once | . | TGTGCCAGCAGTGTCCGGGGAAGTGGCAATCAGCCCCAGCATTTT | CASSVRGSGNQPQHF
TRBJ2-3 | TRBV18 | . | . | TGTGCCAGCTCACCGGCGGCGGGCAGCACAGATACGCAGTATTTT | CASSPAAGSTDTQYF
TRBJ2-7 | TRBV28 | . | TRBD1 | TGTGCCAGCAACCTCAGGGGGACCTCCTACGAGCAGTACTTC | CASNLRGTSYEQYF
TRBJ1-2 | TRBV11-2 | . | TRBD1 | TGTGCCAGCAGTATACAGGGGGCTTTTAACTATGGCTACACCTTC | CASSIQGAFNYGYTF
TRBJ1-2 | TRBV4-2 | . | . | TGTGCCAGCAGCCAAGATCAAGCGGCCGCTATTGGCTACACCTTC | CASSQDQAAAIGYTF
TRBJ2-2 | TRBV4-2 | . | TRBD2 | TGTGCCAGCAGCCAAGCGCATTCCGGACTAGCGAACACCGGGGAGCTGTTTTTT | CASSQAHSGLANTGELFF